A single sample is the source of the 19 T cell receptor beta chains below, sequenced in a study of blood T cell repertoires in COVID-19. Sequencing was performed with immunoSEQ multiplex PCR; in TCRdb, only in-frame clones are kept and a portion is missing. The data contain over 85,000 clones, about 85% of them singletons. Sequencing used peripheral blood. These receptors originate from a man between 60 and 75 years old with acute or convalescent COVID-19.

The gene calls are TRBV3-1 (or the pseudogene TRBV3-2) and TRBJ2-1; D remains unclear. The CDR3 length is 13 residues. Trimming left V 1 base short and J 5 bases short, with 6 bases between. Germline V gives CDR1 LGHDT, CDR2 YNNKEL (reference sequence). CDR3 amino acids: CASSQGADNEQFF. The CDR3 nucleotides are TGTGCCAGCAGCCAAGGTGCGGACAATGAGCAGTTCTTC.

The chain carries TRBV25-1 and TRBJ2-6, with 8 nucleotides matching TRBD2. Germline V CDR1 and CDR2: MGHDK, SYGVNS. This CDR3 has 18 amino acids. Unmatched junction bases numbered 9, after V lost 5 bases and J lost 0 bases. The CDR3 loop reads CASSSLGAGASGANVLTF. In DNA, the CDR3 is TGTGCCAGCAGTTCCTTGGGAGCGGGGGCCTCTGGGGCCAACGTCCTGACTTTC.

The CDR3 loop reads CSAGGGNQRLNTEAFF. DNA of the CDR3: TGCAGCGCGGGGGGGGGAAACCAGCGACTGAACACTGAAGCTTTCTTT. V gene TRBV29-1 combines with J gene TRBJ1-1; D may be TRBD1 (5 bases). The CDR3 is 16 residues long. Trimming pared 7 bases from V and 0 bases from J, leaving 21 bases between. Per germline, CDR1 SQVTM and CDR2 ANQGSEA.

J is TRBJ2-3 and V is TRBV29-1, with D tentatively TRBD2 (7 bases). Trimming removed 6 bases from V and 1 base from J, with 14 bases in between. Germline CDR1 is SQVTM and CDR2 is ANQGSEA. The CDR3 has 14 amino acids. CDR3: CSVRGGARTDTQYF. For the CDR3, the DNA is TGCAGCGTGAGGGGGGGGGCACGCACAGATACGCAGTATTTT.

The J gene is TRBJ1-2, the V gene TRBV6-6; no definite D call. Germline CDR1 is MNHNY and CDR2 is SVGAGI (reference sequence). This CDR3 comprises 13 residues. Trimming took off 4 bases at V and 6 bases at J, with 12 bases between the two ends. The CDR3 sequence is CASSFYWRDGYTF. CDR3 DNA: TGTGCCAGCAGTTTTTATTGGAGGGATGGCTACACCTTC.

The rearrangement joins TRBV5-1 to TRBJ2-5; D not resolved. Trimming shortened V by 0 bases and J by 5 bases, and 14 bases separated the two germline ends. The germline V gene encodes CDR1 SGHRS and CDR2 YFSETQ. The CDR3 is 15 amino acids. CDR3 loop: CASSLASTLRETQYF. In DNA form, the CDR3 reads TGCGCCAGCAGCTTGGCGTCCACGCTGAGGGAGACCCAGTACTTC.

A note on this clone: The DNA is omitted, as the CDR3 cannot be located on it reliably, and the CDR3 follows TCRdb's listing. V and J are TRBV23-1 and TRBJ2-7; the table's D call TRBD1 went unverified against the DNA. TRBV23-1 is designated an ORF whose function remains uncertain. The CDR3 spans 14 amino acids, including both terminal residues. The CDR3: CASSQSGFGQGSRF.

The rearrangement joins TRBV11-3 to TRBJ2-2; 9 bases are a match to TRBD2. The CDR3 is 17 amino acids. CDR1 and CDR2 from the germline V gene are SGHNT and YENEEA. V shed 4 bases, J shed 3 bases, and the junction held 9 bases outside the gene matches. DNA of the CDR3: TGTGCCAGCAGCTCTAAGATAGCGGGAGCGGACACCGGGGAGCTGTTTTTT. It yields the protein CASSSKIAGADTGELFF.

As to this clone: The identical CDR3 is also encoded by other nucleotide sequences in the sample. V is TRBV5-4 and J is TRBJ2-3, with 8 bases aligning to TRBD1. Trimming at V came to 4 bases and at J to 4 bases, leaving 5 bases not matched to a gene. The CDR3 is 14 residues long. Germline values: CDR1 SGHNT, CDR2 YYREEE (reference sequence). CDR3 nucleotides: TGTGCCAGCAGCCTAGACAGGGGTGCAGATACGCAGTATTTT. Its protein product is CASSLDRGADTQYF.

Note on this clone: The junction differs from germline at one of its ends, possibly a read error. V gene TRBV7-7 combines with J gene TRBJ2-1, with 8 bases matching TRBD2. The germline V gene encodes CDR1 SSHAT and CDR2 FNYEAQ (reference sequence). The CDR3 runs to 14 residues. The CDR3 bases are TGTGCTAGCAGCTTAGTCACGACTAGCGATGAGCAGTTCTTC. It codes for CASSLVTTSDEQFF. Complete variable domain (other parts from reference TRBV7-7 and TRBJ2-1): GAGVSQSPRYKVTKRGQDVTLRCDPISSHATLYWYQQALGQGPEFLTYFNYEAQPDKSGLPSDRFSAERPEGSISTLTIQRTEQRDSAMYRCASSLVTTSDEQFFGPGTRLTVL.

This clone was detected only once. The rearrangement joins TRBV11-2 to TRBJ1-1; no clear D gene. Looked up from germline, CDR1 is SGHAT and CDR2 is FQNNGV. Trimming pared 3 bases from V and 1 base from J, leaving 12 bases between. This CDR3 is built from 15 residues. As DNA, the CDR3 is TGTGCCAGCAGCTTCCCTGGACGGGGGAACACTGAAGCTTTCTTT. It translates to CASSFPGRGNTEAFF.

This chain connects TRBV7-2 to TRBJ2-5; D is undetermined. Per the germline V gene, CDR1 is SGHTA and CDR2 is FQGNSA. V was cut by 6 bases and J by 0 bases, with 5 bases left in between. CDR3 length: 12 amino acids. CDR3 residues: CASSRYQETQYF. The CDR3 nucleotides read TGTGCCAGCAGTCGGTACCAAGAGACCCAGTACTTC.

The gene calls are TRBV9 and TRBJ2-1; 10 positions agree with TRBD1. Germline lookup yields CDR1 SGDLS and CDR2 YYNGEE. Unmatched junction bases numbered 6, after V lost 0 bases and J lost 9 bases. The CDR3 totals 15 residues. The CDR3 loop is CASSVDARTGGEQFF. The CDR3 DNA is TGTGCCAGCAGCGTAGACGCAAGGACAGGGGGTGAGCAGTTCTTC.

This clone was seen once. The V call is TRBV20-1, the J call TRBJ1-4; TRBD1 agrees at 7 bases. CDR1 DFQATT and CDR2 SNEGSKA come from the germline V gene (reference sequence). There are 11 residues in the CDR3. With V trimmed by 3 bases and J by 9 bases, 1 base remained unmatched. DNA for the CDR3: TGCAGTGCTAGTAGGGGGCAAAAACTGTTTTTT. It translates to CSASRGQKLFF.

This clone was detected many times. The chain's CDR3 is CSVEGLAGYQETQYF. The CDR3 DNA reads as TGCAGCGTTGAGGGGTTAGCGGGTTATCAAGAGACCCAGTACTTC. The chain uses TRBV29-1 and TRBJ2-5, with TRBD2 matching 7 bases. The CDR3 sequence is 15 residues long. With 3 bases clipped from V and 2 bases from J, the junction kept 9 bases outside the gene matches. In germline, CDR1 is SQVTM, CDR2 ANQGSEA.

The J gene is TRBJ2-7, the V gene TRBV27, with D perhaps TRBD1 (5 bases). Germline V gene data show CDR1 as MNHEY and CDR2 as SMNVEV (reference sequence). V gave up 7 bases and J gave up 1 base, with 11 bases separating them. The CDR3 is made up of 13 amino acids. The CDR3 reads CASTTAGSYEQYF. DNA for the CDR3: TGTGCCAGCACAACGGCAGGGTCCTACGAGCAGTACTTC.

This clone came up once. In DNA, the CDR3 is TGCGCCAGCAGCCCCTCGCCGCGGGGGGGCCAGGAGACCCAGTACTTC. Translated: CASSPSPRGGQETQYF. V gene TRBV5-1 combines with J gene TRBJ2-5; 9 nucleotides match TRBD2. The CDR3 is 16 amino acids. V dropped 4 bases and J dropped 5; count of bases not matched to a gene: 12. Germline V gene sequence: CDR1 SGHRS, CDR2 YFSETQ.

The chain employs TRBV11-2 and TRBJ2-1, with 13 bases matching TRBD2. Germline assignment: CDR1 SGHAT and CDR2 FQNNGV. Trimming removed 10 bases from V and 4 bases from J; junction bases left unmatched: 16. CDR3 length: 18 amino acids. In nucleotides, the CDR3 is TGTGCCACCCAACAGGGACGGACTAGCGGGAGCGTATACAATGAGCAGTTCTTC. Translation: CATQQGRTSGSVYNEQFF.

The CDR3 loop is CAWTIKGTVNTGELFF. CDR3 coding DNA: TGTGCCTGGACTATAAAGGGGACAGTAAACACCGGGGAGCTGTTTTTT. The V call is TRBV30, the J call TRBJ2-2; 7 nucleotides line up with TRBD1. Looked up from germline, CDR1 is GTSNPN and CDR2 is SVGIG (reference sequence). This CDR3 is built from 16 residues. V was clipped by 4 bases and J by 2 bases; unmatched bases: 10.